Following are 4 T cell receptor beta chains from one sample sequenced in a study of blood T cell repertoires in COVID-19. The data were produced by immunoSEQ multiplex PCR, yet TCRdb's version contains in-frame clones alone and is incomplete. The sample lists around 250,000 clones; about 84% were seen once. What was sequenced was PBMCs or T cells enriched from blood (not recorded which). Receptors were obtained from a woman aged 45-59 years who had recovered from COVID-19.

The chain links TRBV27 to TRBJ2-7, with 7 bases identical to TRBD2. The ends lost 6 bases at V and 6 bases at J; junction bases unmatched: 20. The germline CDR1 and CDR2 sequences are MNHEY and SMNVEV (reference sequence). This CDR3 is 17 amino acids long. Here the CDR3 DNA reads TGTGCCAGCAGGCGCCTAGTGGGCGGGAGTAAAGACGGCGAGCAGTACTTC. Its translation: CASRRLVGGSKDGEQYF.

The chain uses TRBV19 and TRBJ1-1, with no clear D. Looked up from germline, CDR1 is LNHDA and CDR2 is SQIVND (reference sequence). With 0 bases removed from V and 1 base from J, the gap between germline ends came to 6 bases. The length of the CDR3 is 14 residues. CDR3 loop: CASSIEGRNTEAFF. The CDR3 nucleotides are TGTGCCAGTAGTATAGAGGGCAGGAACACTGAAGCTTTCTTT.

The V call is TRBV7-2, the J call TRBJ1-5; no clear D. The V end lost 7 bases, the J end lost 7 bases, and 11 bases lay between the germline ends. Germline-derived CDR1 and CDR2 are SGHTA and FQGNSA. The CDR3 is 12 residues long. For the CDR3, the DNA is TGTGCCAGCACGCTGGGAGGCCAGCCCCAGCATTTT. This sequence encodes CASTLGGQPQHF. Full variable domain (outside the CDR3, taken from reference TRBV7-2 and TRBJ1-5): GAGVSQSPSNKVTEKGKDVELRCDPISGHTALYWYRQSLGQGLEFLIYFQGNSAPDKSGLPSDRFSAERTGGSVSTLTIQRTQQEDSAVYLCASTLGGQPQHFGDGTRLSIL.

V is TRBV29-1 and J is TRBJ1-1; 7 nucleotides align to TRBD1. The CDR3 runs 15 residues. Germline CDR1 reads SQVTM; CDR2 reads ANQGSEA. The V and J ends lost 6 bases and 0 bases, in that order; junction bases with no gene match: 10. CDR3 protein: CSVTKTGPMNTEAFF. In nucleotides, the CDR3 is TGCAGCGTGACCAAGACAGGGCCCATGAACACTGAAGCTTTCTTT.